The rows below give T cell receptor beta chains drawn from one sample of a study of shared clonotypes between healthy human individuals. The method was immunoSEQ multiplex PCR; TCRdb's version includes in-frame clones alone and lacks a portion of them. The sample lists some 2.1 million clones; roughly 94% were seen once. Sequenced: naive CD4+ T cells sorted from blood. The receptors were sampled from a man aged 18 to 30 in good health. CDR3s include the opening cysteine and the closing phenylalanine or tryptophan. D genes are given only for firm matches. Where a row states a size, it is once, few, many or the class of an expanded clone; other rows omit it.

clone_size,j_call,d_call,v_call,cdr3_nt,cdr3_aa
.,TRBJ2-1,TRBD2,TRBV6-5,TGTGCCAGCAGTCAGAGACTAGCGTCTTGGTTCTTC,CASSQRLASWFF
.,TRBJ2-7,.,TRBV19,TGTGCCAGTAGTAGGACAGACCTCCCTCCCGAGCAGTACTTC,CASSRTDLPPEQYF
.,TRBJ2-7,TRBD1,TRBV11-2,TGTGCCAGCAGCTTAGGAGGACAGGGGATTTCCTACGAGCAGTACTTC,CASSLGGQGISYEQYF
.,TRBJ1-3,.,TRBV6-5,TGTGCCAGCAGTTACTCTCGGCAGCACTCTGGAAACACCATATATTTT,CASSYSRQHSGNTIYF
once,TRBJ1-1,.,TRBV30,TGTGCCTGGACTAGTGACACTGAAGCTTTCTTT,CAWTSDTEAFF
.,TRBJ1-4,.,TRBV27,TGTGCCAGCAGTTTGGCTAAACGGGATGAAAAACTGTTTTTT,CASSLAKRDEKLFF
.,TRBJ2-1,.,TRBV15,TGTGCCACCAGCAGAGCGGGGAAGACTAGTGAAAGTGAGCAGTTCTTC,CATSRAGKTSESEQFF
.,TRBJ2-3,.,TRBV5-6,TGTGCCAGCAGCCCCCAGGGGGGTAGCACAGATACGCAGTATTTT,CASSPQGGSTDTQYF
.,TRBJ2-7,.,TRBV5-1,TGCGCCAGCAGCTTCGCCCTTCAGGCTCTCGAGCAGTACTTC,CASSFALQALEQYF
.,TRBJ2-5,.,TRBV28,TGTGCCAGCAGTTCCCGGGGAACGGGATACATTAAAGAGACCCAGTACTTC,CASSSRGTGYIKETQYF
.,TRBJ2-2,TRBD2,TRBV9,TGTGCCAGCAGCGTTACGACTAGCGGAAACACCGGGGAGCTGTTTTTT,CASSVTTSGNTGELFF
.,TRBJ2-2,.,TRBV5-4,TGTGCCAGCAGCTTGACAGGGAGCACCGGGGAGCTGTTTTTT,CASSLTGSTGELFF
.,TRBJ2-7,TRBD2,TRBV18,TGTGCCAGCTCACCAGGACTAGCCTACGAGCAGTACTTC,CASSPGLAYEQYF
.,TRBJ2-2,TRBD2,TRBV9,TGTGCCAGCAGCGCGACTAGCGGGAGCGTAAACACCGGGGAGCTGTTTTTT,CASSATSGSVNTGELFF
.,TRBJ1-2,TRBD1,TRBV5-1,TGCGCCAGCAGCTTGGGACAGGGGGCAGGCTATGGCTACACCTTC,CASSLGQGAGYGYTF
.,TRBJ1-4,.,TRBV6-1,TGTGCCAGCAGTTTGGCAGATCTTCCGAATGAAAAACTGTTTTTT,CASSLADLPNEKLFF
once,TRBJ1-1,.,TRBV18,TGTGCCAGCTCACCGCAATGGGAGAACACTGAAGCTTTCTTT,CASSPQWENTEAFF
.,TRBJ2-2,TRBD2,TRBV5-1,TGCGCCAGCAGCTCAGCGGGGGCCCGCCGGGAGCTGTTTTTT,CASSSAGARRELFF
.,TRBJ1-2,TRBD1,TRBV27,TGTGCCAGCAGAACGGAGACAGGGGGATTAACCTATGGCTACACCTTC,CASRTETGGLTYGYTF
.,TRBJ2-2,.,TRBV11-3,TGTGCCAGCAGACAAACCGGGGAGCTGTTTTTT,CASRQTGELFF
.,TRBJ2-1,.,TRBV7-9,TGTGCCAGCAGCCAAGACCCAAATCCCCAGTTCTTC,CASSQDPNPQFF
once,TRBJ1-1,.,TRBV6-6,TGTGCCAGCAGTTACACGGGGGGAGGGTCTGAAGCTTTCTTT,CASSYTGGGSEAFF
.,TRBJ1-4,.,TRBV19,TGTGCCAGTAGTACCCACAGACTGGAGACTAATGAAAAACTGTTTTTT,CASSTHRLETNEKLFF
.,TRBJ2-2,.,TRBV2,TGTGCCAGCAGTGAACTTCGTGGGGTAAACACCGGGGAGCTGTTTTTT,CASSELRGVNTGELFF
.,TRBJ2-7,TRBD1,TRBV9,TGTGCCAGCAGCGTCCGACAGGGGGTAAGCGAGCAGTACTTC,CASSVRQGVSEQYF
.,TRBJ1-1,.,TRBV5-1,TGCGCCAGCAGCTGGACTGGGGGTAACACTGAAGCTTTCTTT,CASSWTGGNTEAFF
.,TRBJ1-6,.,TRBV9,TGTGCCAGCAGCGTAGAGGGGAGTTATAATTCACCCCTCCACTTT,CASSVEGSYNSPLHF
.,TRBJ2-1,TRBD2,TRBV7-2,TGTGCCAGCAGCTTAGGGCGGGAGAGGGCCAATGAGCAGTTCTTC,CASSLGRERANEQFF
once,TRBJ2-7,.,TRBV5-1,TGCGCCAGCAGCGAGGTTACAGGGTCGGGGGAGCAGTACTTC,CASSEVTGSGEQYF
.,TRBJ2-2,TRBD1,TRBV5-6,TGTGCCAGCAGCTTGAGGGACAGGGCTGCCGGGGAGCTGTTTTTT,CASSLRDRAAGELFF
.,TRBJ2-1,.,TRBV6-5,TGTGCCAGCAGCAGTAATTATGAGCAGTTCTTC,CASSSNYEQFF
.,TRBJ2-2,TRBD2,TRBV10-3,TGTGCCACTTACCGACTAGCGGGGGTAAACACCGGGGAGCTGTTTTTT,CATYRLAGVNTGELFF
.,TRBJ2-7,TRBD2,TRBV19,TGTGCCAGTAGTATAGATGGGACTAGCGGACCCTACGAGCAGTACTTC,CASSIDGTSGPYEQYF
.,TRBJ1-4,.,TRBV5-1,TGCGCCAGCAGCCCAGTTGGGGGTTTCGCAACTAATGAAAAACTGTTTTTT,CASSPVGGFATNEKLFF
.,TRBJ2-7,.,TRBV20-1,TGCAGTGGAGTTGGGGGAAGAGAGCAGTACTTC,CSGVGGREQYF
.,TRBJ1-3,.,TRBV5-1,TGCGCCAGCAGCTTGGCCCGGGACGGCTCTGGAAACACCATATATTTT,CASSLARDGSGNTIYF
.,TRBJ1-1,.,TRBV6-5,TGTGCCAGCAGTTACTCGAGACAGTATGAAGCTTTCTTT,CASSYSRQYEAFF
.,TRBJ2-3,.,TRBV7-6,TGTGCCAGCAGTTCGGGACATTCAACAGATACGCAGTATTTT,CASSSGHSTDTQYF
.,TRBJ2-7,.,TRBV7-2,TGTGCCAGCAGCTCTTTTAACGCGAGGGCCTACGAGCAGTACTTC,CASSSFNARAYEQYF
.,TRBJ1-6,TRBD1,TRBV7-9,TGTGCCAGCAGCTCGACAGGGATCGTTTCACCCCTCCACTTT,CASSSTGIVSPLHF
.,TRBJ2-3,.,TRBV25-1,TGTGCCAGCAGTGAGGCGTCGGCGTCGGATACGCAGTATTTT,CASSEASASDTQYF
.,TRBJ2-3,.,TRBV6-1,TGTGCCACCCTGGGGTTCACAGATACGCAGTATTTT,CATLGFTDTQYF
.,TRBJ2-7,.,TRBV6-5,TGTGCCAGCAGTTATTCGGGTGAGCAGTACTTC,CASSYSGEQYF
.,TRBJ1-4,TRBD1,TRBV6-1,TGTGCCAGCAGTACAGGGGAGGCTAATGAAAAACTGTTTTTT,CASSTGEANEKLFF
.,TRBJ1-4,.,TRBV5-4,TGTGCCAGCAGCGTGGGGCTGATGGCCTCAACTAATGAAAAACTGTTTTTT,CASSVGLMASTNEKLFF
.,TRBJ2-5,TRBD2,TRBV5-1,TGCGCCAGCAGCTTGTCGGGACTAGGAGAGACCCAGTACTTC,CASSLSGLGETQYF
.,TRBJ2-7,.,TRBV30,TGTGCCTGGAGTCGGAGGTCCTACGAGCAGTACTTC,CAWSRRSYEQYF
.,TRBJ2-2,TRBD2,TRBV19,TGTGCCAGTAGTATAACTCTAGCGGGGTTCGCCGGGGAGCTGTTTTTT,CASSITLAGFAGELFF
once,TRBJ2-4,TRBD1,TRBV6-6,TGTGCCAGCACTCTTACAGGGGGAAACATTCAGTACTTC,CASTLTGGNIQYF
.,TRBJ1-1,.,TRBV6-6,TGTGCCAGCAGTTACTCGAGACAGCTCATGAACACTGAAGCTTTCTTT,CASSYSRQLMNTEAFF
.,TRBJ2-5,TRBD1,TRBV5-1,TGCGCCAGCAGCTTAACGACAGGGGGGCCAGAGACCCAGTACTTC,CASSLTTGGPETQYF
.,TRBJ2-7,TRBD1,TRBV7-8,TGTGCCAGCAGCTTAGGGGGACAGGGGACTGCCTACGAGCAGTACTTC,CASSLGGQGTAYEQYF
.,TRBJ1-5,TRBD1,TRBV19,TGTGCCAGTACGGACAGGGGTTCTCCCCTAAGCAATCAGCCCCAGCATTTT,CASTDRGSPLSNQPQHF
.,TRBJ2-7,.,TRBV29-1,TGCAGCGTCGGACATCGCCCCTACGAGCAGTACTTC,CSVGHRPYEQYF
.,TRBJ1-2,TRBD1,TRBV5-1,TGCGCCAGCAGCACAGAGGCTACAGGGGGAGGTTATGGCTACACCTTC,CASSTEATGGGYGYTF
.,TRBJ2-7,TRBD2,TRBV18,TGTGCCAGCTCACCGGTTAGCGGGAGCTCCTACGAGCAGTACTTC,CASSPVSGSSYEQYF